This T cell receptor (beta chain) stems from a study of shared clonotypes between healthy human individuals. The V gene lost 5 bases and the J gene lost 1 base, with 14 bases spanning the gap. Looked up from germline, CDR1 is LNHDA and CDR2 is SQIVND (reference sequence). The CDR3 totals 15 residues. The study enrolled healthy HIV-negative adults without recent acute infections or vaccinations as donors. Assay execution took place at the deep level. The input for sorted-subset replicate PCRs was around 0.2 ug DNA, some 28,000 T cell genomes. Per the study methods: With immunoSEQ giving junction-only sequences and no quality scores, filtering differed. The protocol was immunoSEQ multiplex PCR, while the TCRdb copy is restricted to in-frame clones and leaves out a portion. The DNA was the basis for D and trimming; V, J and clone size are from that table. The sample carries more than 2 million clones, 90% to 95% recorded once.

This TCR derives from a man aged 18 to 30 in good health. This chain uses TRBV19 with TRBJ1-1; D is uncertain. Specimen: naive CD4+ T cells sorted from blood. Stated subset: CD45RA+ positively selected. The CDR3 nucleotides read TGTGCCAGTAGTTTGTACAGCTTTGAGAACACTGAAGCTTTCTTT. It yields the protein CASSLYSFENTEAFF.